This T cell receptor beta chain was documented in a study of response to subunit inactivated influenza vaccine listed by TCRdb under 2018. Concerning the study at large: Deep quantitative profiling of the T cell receptor repertoire was used in the study to follow responses to a trivalent subunit inactivated influenza vaccine.

Notes on this clonotype: The target of this receptor is not known. No much larger clonotype is one base removed from it; base qualities were not supplied.

CDR1 and CDR2 are drawn from the germline V gene: MNHEY, SVGAGI. The junction shows trimming of 2 bases on V and 4 bases on J, plus 8 bases between the germline ends. Reading from cysteine to phenylalanine, the CDR3 counts 14 amino acids. Solely the CDR3 DNA is kept, with 42 bases framed from the first base. What the research found in general, with its limitations: The authors suggested that each seasonal influenza vaccination may recruit only a limited number of new T cells.

Library preparation used RT-PCR. Sequencing instrument: Illumina HiSeq 2500. TCRdb reprocessing: public reads trimmed at Q25 with fastp, clones called with MiXCR, in-frame beta chains kept. Duplicate CDR3 protein sequences are folded into a single record with the most common DNA and genes. For this sample there are more than 500,000 distinct CDR3 sequences; approximately 10% appear just once. The ten top clones hold more than 9.5% of the sample. This sample also appeared in a second study, on T cells expressing NK-cell markers. The second study's paper adds: The TCR beta cDNA libraries were made using 5'RACE template switching, a step that added both a universal primer site and unique molecular identifiers. Eight donors provided sorted CD3+CD56+NKG2C+, CD3+CD56+NKG2C- and CD3+CD56-NKG2C+ T-cell subsets, whose TCR beta-chain repertoires were profiled. Of the eight sequenced donors, seven were found to be HCMV-seropositive and one was found to be HCMV-seronegative. In several experiments an anti-gammadeltaTCR antibody was added to restrict sorting to alphabetaTCR-expressing T cells. For roughly six donors, the dominant CD3+CD56+NKG2C+ clonotypes were among the top 10 CD8+ clonotypes and accounted for about 1.0-8% of CD8+ T cells. Those dominant clonotypes were again the most abundant among CD3+CD56-NKG2C+ cells in a few donors, at about 25-60.1%. Whether the expanded NKG2C-expressing T cell clones were specific for HCMV antigens was left unclear. The study sequenced eight donors, all healthy volunteers chosen at random: three men and five women. To determine HCMV serostatus, a commercial ELISA kit was used to detect HCMV-specific IgG in serum. Ficoll density gradient centrifugation was used to isolate peripheral blood mononuclear cells from blood. For roughly 6 donors, bulk peripheral blood T-cell repertoires were also sequenced from unsorted PBMC. Synthesis of cDNA was primed from the TCR beta constant segment and was followed by two consecutive PCR amplification steps. Illumina HiSeq 2000/2500, MiSeq or NextSeq was used to sequence libraries as 2 x 150 bp reads. MIGEC was used to demultiplex reads and group reads by UMI, and MiTCR was used to assemble and quantify clonotypes. To exclude erroneous sequences, only TCR cDNA sequences supported by at least two reads were retained. Downstream repertoire analysis used the tcR package, and clonotypes were matched across fractions by CDR3 nucleotide sequence plus V segment. Antigen specificity was annotated against VDJdb with VDJmatch, allowing one amino acid substitution in CDR3.

Recombination connected TRBV6-5 to TRBJ2-2; no D gene call is confident. The specimen was PBMCs from blood, collected on the day of vaccination. The clonotype was recovered from a man in his fifties who received an inactivated influenza vaccine. Donor details come from another sample of the same person, matched by shared clones. Read as DNA, the sequence is TGTGCCAGCAGTTACCGCTCCGGCACCGGGGAGCTGTTTTTT. Translated, this gives CASSYRSGTGELFF.